This TCR beta chain is from a study of response to subunit inactivated influenza vaccine. General study findings and limits: Few additional T cells are recruited per seasonal influenza vaccination, authors suggested.

TCRdb analysed the RT-PCR reads with MiXCR anew, one entry per CDR3 protein. The sample consists of 530,000 or so distinct CDR3 sequences, 25% of them appearing once. The table lists this clonotype with many counts. Its cognate antigen is unknown. V lost 2 bases, J lost 7 bases, and 4 bases stayed unmatched. The germline V gene encodes CDR1 SGHRS and CDR2 YFSETQ. The CDR3 is 15 amino acids. This TCR derives from a man over 45 who received an inactivated influenza vaccine. V gene TRBV5-1 combines with J gene TRBJ2-1; 12 positions agree with TRBD1. The sequences come from CD4+ T cells sorted from PBMCs, collected 4 to 6 days after vaccination. The CDR3 nucleotides read TGCGCCAGCAGCTTACGGGACAGGGGGCGGAATGAGCAGTTCTTC. Translation gives CASSLRDRGRNEQFF. The full variable domain, in which reference TRBV5-1 and TRBJ2-1 provide the parts outside the CDR3, is KAGVTQTPRYLIKTRGQQVTLSCSPISGHRSVSWYQQTPGQGLQFLFEYFSETQRNKGNFPGRFSGRQFSNSRSEMNVSTLELGDSALYLCASSLRDRGRNEQFFGPGTRLTVL.